Reported below is one TCR beta chain. This sample was included in a study of control samples from healthy donors and cancer patients. Profiled with immunoSEQ multiplex PCR; TCRdb holds only in-frame clones, not every one. The sample has about 160,000 clones, around 96% seen once; the top ten hold approximately 1%. The germline V gene encodes CDR1 MNHEY and CDR2 SMNVEV (reference sequence). The CDR3 sequence is 13 residues long. Trimming took 3 bases from V and 0 from J, leaving 5 bases between them. This chain connects TRBV27 to TRBJ1-1; no clear D gene. Sequenced sample: blood. This TCR derives from a woman aged 25 to 45 in good health. CDR3 region: CASSFLMNTEAFF. CDR3 DNA sequence: TGTGCCAGCAGTTTTCTCATGAACACTGAAGCTTTCTTT.